A selection of T cell receptor beta chains follows, all from one sample in a study of CD8 T cells in acute hepatitis C reinfection. The assay was immunoSEQ multiplex PCR, and TCRdb's table has in-frame clones only and misses some. The table has 30,000 to 45,000 clones, 70% to 90% seen once; the top ten hold 9.5% to 13%. Material: naive CD8+ T cells from PBMCs. The origin of the receptors is a woman between 18 and 29 years old who spontaneously cleared hepatitis C infection. Both conserved end residues are part of each CDR3. The D gene is left open where the match is weak. Part of the rows lack a size; the others show once, few, many or a class for expanded clones.

j_call: TRBJ1-2
v_call: TRBV4-2
clone_size: .
d_call: .
cdr3_nt: TGTGCCAGCAGCCATCACCCCACCGAGGTAGACAGAAACTATGGCTACACCTTC
cdr3_aa: CASSHHPTEVDRNYGYTF

j_call: TRBJ2-7
v_call: TRBV7-3
clone_size: .
d_call: .
cdr3_nt: TGTGCCAGCAGCTTAACAGGGGGCGAGCAGTACTTC
cdr3_aa: CASSLTGGEQYF

j_call: TRBJ2-1
v_call: TRBV7-8
clone_size: .
d_call: TRBD1
cdr3_nt: TGTGCCAGCAGCCCCCGGGACAGGGAAGACAATGAGCAGTTCTTC
cdr3_aa: CASSPRDREDNEQFF

j_call: TRBJ1-1
v_call: TRBV6-5
clone_size: .
d_call: .
cdr3_nt: TGTGCCAGCAGTTTACAGACGAACACTGAAGCTTTCTTT
cdr3_aa: CASSLQTNTEAFF

j_call: TRBJ2-5
v_call: TRBV4-1
clone_size: .
d_call: TRBD2
cdr3_nt: TGCGCCAGCCAGGGACTAGCGGGAGGTCGGGAGACCCAGTACTTC
cdr3_aa: CASQGLAGGRETQYF

j_call: TRBJ2-5
v_call: TRBV7-6
clone_size: .
d_call: TRBD1
cdr3_nt: TGTGCCAGCCGCCAGGGGACAGGCACACAAGAGACCCAGTACTTC
cdr3_aa: CASRQGTGTQETQYF

j_call: TRBJ2-3
v_call: TRBV2
clone_size: .
d_call: TRBD1
cdr3_nt: TGTGCCACACAGGGGGTGAGCACAGATACGCAGTATTTT
cdr3_aa: CATQGVSTDTQYF

j_call: TRBJ1-2
v_call: TRBV7-9
clone_size: few
d_call: .
cdr3_nt: TGTGCCAGCAGCCTTAGGGATGGCTACACCTTC
cdr3_aa: CASSLRDGYTF

j_call: TRBJ2-7
v_call: TRBV27
clone_size: .
d_call: TRBD2
cdr3_nt: TGTGCCAGCAGTTTATCATTACTCATAGCGGGATACGAGCAGTACTTC
cdr3_aa: CASSLSLLIAGYEQYF

j_call: TRBJ1-1
v_call: TRBV21-1
clone_size: .
d_call: .
cdr3_nt: TGTGCCAGCAGCAAAGTTCGGGACAGGGCTTTCTTT
cdr3_aa: CASSKVRDRAFF

j_call: TRBJ1-1
v_call: TRBV11-3
clone_size: .
d_call: .
cdr3_nt: TGTGCCAGCAGCCCCTCCGGGGTGGGCGAGACTGAAGCTTTCTTT
cdr3_aa: CASSPSGVGETEAFF

j_call: TRBJ1-2
v_call: TRBV29-1
clone_size: .
d_call: TRBD1
cdr3_nt: TGCAGCGTTCTTTGGGGCACAGGGGGCGGAGGCTACACCTTC
cdr3_aa: CSVLWGTGGGGYTF

j_call: TRBJ1-1
v_call: TRBV19
clone_size: .
d_call: TRBD1
cdr3_nt: TGTGCCAGTAGTGATGGACAGGGTTGGAACACTGAAGCTTTCTTT
cdr3_aa: CASSDGQGWNTEAFF

j_call: TRBJ2-1
v_call: TRBV9
clone_size: .
d_call: .
cdr3_nt: TGTGCCAGCAGCGTAGATGAGAGGCGGGATGGCTACAATGAGCAGTTCTTC
cdr3_aa: CASSVDERRDGYNEQFF

j_call: TRBJ2-3
v_call: TRBV10-2
clone_size: .
d_call: .
cdr3_nt: TGCGCCAGCAGTGACCACGACGGACTCACTCCAGATACGCAGTATTTT
cdr3_aa: CASSDHDGLTPDTQYF

j_call: TRBJ2-5
v_call: TRBV2
clone_size: .
d_call: TRBD2
cdr3_nt: TGTGCCAGCGGAGGGACTAGCGGGAGGGTCCAAGAGACCCAGTACTTC
cdr3_aa: CASGGTSGRVQETQYF

j_call: TRBJ1-2
v_call: TRBV11-2
clone_size: .
d_call: .
cdr3_nt: TGTGCCAGCAGCTTAGCTGGGGATGGCTACACCTTC
cdr3_aa: CASSLAGDGYTF

j_call: TRBJ2-3
v_call: TRBV19
clone_size: .
d_call: TRBD1
cdr3_nt: TGTGCCAGTAGTACAGGGGGCGCAGATACGCAGTATTTT
cdr3_aa: CASSTGGADTQYF

j_call: TRBJ2-7
v_call: TRBV10-2
clone_size: .
d_call: TRBD2
cdr3_nt: TGCGCCAGCGAAGAGAGCGGGACGCAGTACTTC
cdr3_aa: CASEESGTQYF

j_call: TRBJ2-2
v_call: TRBV18
clone_size: .
d_call: TRBD1
cdr3_nt: TGTGCCAGCTCACCGGACAGGGACCCCGGGGAGCTGTTTTTT
cdr3_aa: CASSPDRDPGELFF

j_call: TRBJ1-1
v_call: TRBV6-5
clone_size: .
d_call: TRBD1
cdr3_nt: TGTGCCAGCAGTTACCGACAGGGATGGAACACTGAAGCTTTCTTT
cdr3_aa: CASSYRQGWNTEAFF

j_call: TRBJ1-2
v_call: TRBV15
clone_size: .
d_call: .
cdr3_nt: TGTGCCACCAGCAGAGATCCTCCGGCGGATGGCTACACCTTC
cdr3_aa: CATSRDPPADGYTF

j_call: TRBJ1-1
v_call: TRBV6-5
clone_size: .
d_call: .
cdr3_nt: TGTGCCAGCAGTTACCAGGAGAAGAACACTGAAGCTTTCTTT
cdr3_aa: CASSYQEKNTEAFF

j_call: TRBJ2-3
v_call: TRBV5-6
clone_size: .
d_call: TRBD2
cdr3_nt: TGTGCCAGCAGCTCGCCTCTAGCGGGAGCAGATACGCAGTATTTT
cdr3_aa: CASSSPLAGADTQYF

j_call: TRBJ1-1
v_call: TRBV25-1
clone_size: once
d_call: .
cdr3_nt: TGTGCCAGCAGTCACGGAAACACTGAAGCTTTCTTT
cdr3_aa: CASSHGNTEAFF

j_call: TRBJ2-5
v_call: TRBV14
clone_size: once
d_call: TRBD1
cdr3_nt: TGTGCCAGCAGCTCCCGGGACAGGGAAGAGACCCAGTACTTC
cdr3_aa: CASSSRDREETQYF

j_call: TRBJ2-7
v_call: TRBV27
clone_size: .
d_call: .
cdr3_nt: TGTGCCAGCAGTTTTAGCGGCTACGAGCAGTACTTC
cdr3_aa: CASSFSGYEQYF

j_call: TRBJ2-5
v_call: TRBV9
clone_size: .
d_call: .
cdr3_nt: TGTGCCAGCAGCGTAGGAGGGGGTACGGGGACCCAGTACTTC
cdr3_aa: CASSVGGGTGTQYF

j_call: TRBJ1-1
v_call: TRBV7-9
clone_size: .
d_call: .
cdr3_nt: TGTGCCAGCAGCTTAGGTCCCATGAACACTGAAGCTTTCTTT
cdr3_aa: CASSLGPMNTEAFF

j_call: TRBJ2-7
v_call: TRBV30
clone_size: .
d_call: .
cdr3_nt: TGTGCCCACGGGAGCTCCTACGAGCAGTACTTC
cdr3_aa: CAHGSSYEQYF

j_call: TRBJ2-5
v_call: TRBV15
clone_size: .
d_call: .
cdr3_nt: TGTGCCACCAGCAGCCTCAAGGGCCCGGCGTTTGTGGCCCAGTACTTC
cdr3_aa: CATSSLKGPAFVAQYF

j_call: TRBJ2-1
v_call: TRBV5-1
clone_size: .
d_call: .
cdr3_nt: TGCGCCAGCAGCCCTCTGAATGACAATGAGCAGTTCTTC
cdr3_aa: CASSPLNDNEQFF

j_call: TRBJ1-2
v_call: TRBV27
clone_size: .
d_call: TRBD1
cdr3_nt: TGTGCCAGCAGTCCCGGGACAGGGGCTTTCTATGGCTACACCTTC
cdr3_aa: CASSPGTGAFYGYTF

j_call: TRBJ2-7
v_call: TRBV7-6
clone_size: .
d_call: .
cdr3_nt: TGTGCCAGCAGCTTAGCGGGAACCTACGAGCAGTACTTC
cdr3_aa: CASSLAGTYEQYF

j_call: TRBJ2-7
v_call: TRBV4-1
clone_size: few
d_call: TRBD2
cdr3_nt: TGCGCCAGCAGCCAAGGAGCGGGAGCGTTCTCCTACGAGCAGTACTTC
cdr3_aa: CASSQGAGAFSYEQYF

j_call: TRBJ2-1
v_call: TRBV7-9
clone_size: .
d_call: .
cdr3_nt: TGTGCCAGCAGACAGCGGAGTGGGACCTACAATGAGCAGTTCTTC
cdr3_aa: CASRQRSGTYNEQFF

j_call: TRBJ2-3
v_call: TRBV4-1
clone_size: .
d_call: .
cdr3_nt: TGCGCCAGCAGCCAATACCTCAGCACAGATACGCAGTATTTT
cdr3_aa: CASSQYLSTDTQYF

j_call: TRBJ2-3
v_call: TRBV5-4
clone_size: .
d_call: .
cdr3_nt: TGTGCCAGCAGCCCGTTCCTTAGCGTGGGATCTTTGGATACGCAGTATTTT
cdr3_aa: CASSPFLSVGSLDTQYF

j_call: TRBJ2-1
v_call: TRBV7-3
clone_size: .
d_call: TRBD2
cdr3_nt: TGTGCCAGCAGCTTAGAAGACGGGAGGGCTCGGAATGAGCAGTTCTTC
cdr3_aa: CASSLEDGRARNEQFF

j_call: TRBJ1-6
v_call: TRBV25-1
clone_size: .
d_call: TRBD1
cdr3_nt: TGTGCCAGCAGGCCAGGGGGCTACTGGCCCCTCCACTTT
cdr3_aa: CASRPGGYWPLHF

j_call: TRBJ2-5
v_call: TRBV13
clone_size: .
d_call: .
cdr3_nt: TGTGCCAGCAGTGACAGGCTAGATGAGACCCAGTACTTC
cdr3_aa: CASSDRLDETQYF

j_call: TRBJ2-1
v_call: TRBV6-1
clone_size: .
d_call: .
cdr3_nt: TGTGCCAGCAGTGATCGCGTAGGAAGCTCCTACAATGAGCAGTTCTTC
cdr3_aa: CASSDRVGSSYNEQFF

j_call: TRBJ2-5
v_call: TRBV4-1
clone_size: once
d_call: .
cdr3_nt: TGCGCCAGCAGCCAATATAACGGAGAGACCCAGTACTTC
cdr3_aa: CASSQYNGETQYF

j_call: TRBJ2-1
v_call: TRBV2
clone_size: .
d_call: TRBD2
cdr3_nt: TGTGCCAGCAGCGCTCTAGGAGCGGGAAGCGACAATGAGCAGTTCTTC
cdr3_aa: CASSALGAGSDNEQFF

j_call: TRBJ1-2
v_call: TRBV7-9
clone_size: .
d_call: TRBD1
cdr3_nt: TGTGCCAGCAGCCATCGACAGGGTCTCGTTTCGAATGGCTACACCTTC
cdr3_aa: CASSHRQGLVSNGYTF

j_call: TRBJ1-5
v_call: TRBV19
clone_size: .
d_call: .
cdr3_nt: TGTGCCAGTAATAATCAGCCCCAGCATTTT
cdr3_aa: CASNNQPQHF

j_call: TRBJ2-1
v_call: TRBV7-8
clone_size: .
d_call: .
cdr3_nt: TGTGCCAGCAGCTTTTATAGGACTGAGAGCTACAATGAGCAGTTCTTC
cdr3_aa: CASSFYRTESYNEQFF

j_call: TRBJ1-1
v_call: TRBV4-1
clone_size: .
d_call: TRBD1
cdr3_nt: TGCGCCAGCAGCCAAGTACAGGGGGGAGCCGCTGAAGCTTTCTTT
cdr3_aa: CASSQVQGGAAEAFF

j_call: TRBJ2-1
v_call: TRBV11-2
clone_size: .
d_call: TRBD2
cdr3_nt: TGTGCCAGCAGCCCTAAAACTAGCGGTTCCTACAATGAGCAGTTCTTC
cdr3_aa: CASSPKTSGSYNEQFF

j_call: TRBJ2-3
v_call: TRBV29-1
clone_size: once
d_call: .
cdr3_nt: TGCAGCGTTGACTCCAGGTGGGCAGATACGCAGTATTTT
cdr3_aa: CSVDSRWADTQYF

j_call: TRBJ2-1
v_call: TRBV27
clone_size: .
d_call: TRBD2
cdr3_nt: TGTGCCAGCAGCCCCGCTTTAGCGGGAGCTGCTTACAATGAGCAGTTCTTC
cdr3_aa: CASSPALAGAAYNEQFF

j_call: TRBJ2-4
v_call: TRBV27
clone_size: .
d_call: .
cdr3_nt: TGTGCCAGCAGTGGGGGTGGGGGCAAAAACATTCAGTACTTC
cdr3_aa: CASSGGGGKNIQYF